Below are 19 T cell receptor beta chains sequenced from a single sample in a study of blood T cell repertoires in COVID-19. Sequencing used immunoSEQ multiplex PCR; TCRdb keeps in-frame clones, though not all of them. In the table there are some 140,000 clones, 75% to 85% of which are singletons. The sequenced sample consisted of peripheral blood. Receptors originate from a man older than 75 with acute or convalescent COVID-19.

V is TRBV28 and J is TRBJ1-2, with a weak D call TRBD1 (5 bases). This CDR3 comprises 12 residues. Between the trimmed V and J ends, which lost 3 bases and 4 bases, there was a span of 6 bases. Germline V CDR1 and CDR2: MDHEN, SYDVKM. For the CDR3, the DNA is TGTGCCAGCAGTTTTGGGGCCTATGGCTACACCTTC. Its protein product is CASSFGAYGYTF.

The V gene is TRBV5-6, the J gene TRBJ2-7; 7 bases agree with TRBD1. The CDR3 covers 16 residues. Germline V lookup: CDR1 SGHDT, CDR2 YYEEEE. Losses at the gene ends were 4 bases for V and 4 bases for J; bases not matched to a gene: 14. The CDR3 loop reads CASSLDHRGLVYEQYF. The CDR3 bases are TGTGCCAGCAGCCTTGACCACAGGGGTCTTGTGTACGAGCAGTACTTC.

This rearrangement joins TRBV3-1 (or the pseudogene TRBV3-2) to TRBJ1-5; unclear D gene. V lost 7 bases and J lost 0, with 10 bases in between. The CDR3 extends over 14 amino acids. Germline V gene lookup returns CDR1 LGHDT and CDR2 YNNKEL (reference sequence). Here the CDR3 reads CASNELNSNQPQHF. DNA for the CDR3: TGTGCCAGCAACGAACTGAATAGCAATCAGCCCCAGCATTTT.

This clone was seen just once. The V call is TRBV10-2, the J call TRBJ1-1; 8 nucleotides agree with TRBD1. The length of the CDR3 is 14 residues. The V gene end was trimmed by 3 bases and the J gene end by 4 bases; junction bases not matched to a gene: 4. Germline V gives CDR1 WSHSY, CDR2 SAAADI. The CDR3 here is CASSDQGAITEAFF. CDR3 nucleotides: TGCGCCAGCAGTGACCAGGGGGCGATCACTGAAGCTTTCTTT.

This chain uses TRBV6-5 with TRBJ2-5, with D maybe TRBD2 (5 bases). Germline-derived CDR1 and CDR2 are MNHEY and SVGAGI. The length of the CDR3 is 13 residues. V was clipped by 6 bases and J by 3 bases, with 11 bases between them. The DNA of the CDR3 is TGTGCCAGCAGCCGCGGGCGCGAAGAGACCCAGTACTTC. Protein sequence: CASSRGREETQYF.

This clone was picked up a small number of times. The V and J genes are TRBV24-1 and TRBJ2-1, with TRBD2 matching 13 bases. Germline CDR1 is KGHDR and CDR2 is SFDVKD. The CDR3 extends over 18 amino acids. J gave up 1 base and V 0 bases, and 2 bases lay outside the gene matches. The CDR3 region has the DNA TGTGCCACCAGTGATTTGACTAGCGGGGGGGTTTCCTACAATGAGCAGTTCTTC. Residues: CATSDLTSGGVSYNEQFF.

The chain's CDR3 is CASSMSQGKLFF. CDR3 in DNA: TGTGCCAGCAGTATGTCCCAGGGAAAACTGTTTTTT. This chain connects TRBV6-6 to TRBJ1-4, with D possibly TRBD1 on 5 matching bases. CDR1 MNHNY and CDR2 SVGAGI come from the germline V gene (reference sequence). The V gene lost 5 bases and the J gene lost 10 bases, with 11 bases spanning the gap. This CDR3 comprises 12 residues.

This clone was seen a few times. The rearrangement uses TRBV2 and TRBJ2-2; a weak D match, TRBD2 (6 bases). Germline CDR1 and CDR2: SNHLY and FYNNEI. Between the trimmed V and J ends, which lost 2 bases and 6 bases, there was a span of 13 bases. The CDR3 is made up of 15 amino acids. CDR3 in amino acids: CASSERGTSPGELFF. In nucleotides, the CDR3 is TGTGCCAGCAGTGAACGTGGGACTTCGCCCGGGGAGCTGTTTTTT.

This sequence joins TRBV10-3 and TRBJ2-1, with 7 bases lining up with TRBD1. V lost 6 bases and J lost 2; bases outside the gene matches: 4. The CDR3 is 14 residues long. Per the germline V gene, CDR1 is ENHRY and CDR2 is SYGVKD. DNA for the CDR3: TGTGCCATCAGCCTGACAGGGCCCTACAATGAGCAGTTCTTC. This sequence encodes CAISLTGPYNEQFF.

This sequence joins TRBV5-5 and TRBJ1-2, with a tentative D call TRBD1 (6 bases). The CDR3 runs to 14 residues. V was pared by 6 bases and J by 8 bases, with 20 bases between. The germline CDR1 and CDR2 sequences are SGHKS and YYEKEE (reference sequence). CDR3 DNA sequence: TGTGCCAGCAACCTACAGGGCTGGGGACAAGGCTACACCTTC. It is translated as CASNLQGWGQGYTF.

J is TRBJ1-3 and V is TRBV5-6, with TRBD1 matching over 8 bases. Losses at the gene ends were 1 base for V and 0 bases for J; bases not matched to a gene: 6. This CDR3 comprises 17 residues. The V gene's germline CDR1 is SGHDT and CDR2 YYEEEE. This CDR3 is CASSLRRTGYSGNTIYF. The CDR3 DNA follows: TGTGCCAGCAGCTTGCGTCGGACAGGGTACTCTGGAAACACCATATATTTT.

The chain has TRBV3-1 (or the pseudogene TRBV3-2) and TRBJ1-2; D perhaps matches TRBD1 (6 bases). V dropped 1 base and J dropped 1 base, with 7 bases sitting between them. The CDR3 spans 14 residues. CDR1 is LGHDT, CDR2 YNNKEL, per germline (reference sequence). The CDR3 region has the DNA TGTGCCAGCAGCCAAGTGGACAGTAACTATGGCTACACCTTC. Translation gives CASSQVDSNYGYTF.

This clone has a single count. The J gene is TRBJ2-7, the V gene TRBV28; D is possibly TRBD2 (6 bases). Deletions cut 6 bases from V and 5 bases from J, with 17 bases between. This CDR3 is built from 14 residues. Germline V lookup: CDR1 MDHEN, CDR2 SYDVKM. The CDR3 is CASSSFGRGNEQYF. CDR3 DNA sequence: TGTGCCAGCAGCTCTTTTGGCCGCGGGAACGAGCAGTACTTC. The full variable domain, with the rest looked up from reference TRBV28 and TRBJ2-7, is DVKVTQSSRYLVKRTGEKVFLECVQDMDHENMFWYRQDPGLGLRLIYFSYDVKMKEKGDIPEGYSVSREKKERFSLILESASTNQTSMYLCASSSFGRGNEQYFGPGTRLTVT.

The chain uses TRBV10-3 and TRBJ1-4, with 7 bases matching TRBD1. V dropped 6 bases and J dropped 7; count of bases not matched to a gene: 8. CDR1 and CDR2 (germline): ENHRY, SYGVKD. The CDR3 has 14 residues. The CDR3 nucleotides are TGTGCCATCAGCTCCGGGACAGTATCTGAAAAACTGTTTTTT. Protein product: CAISSGTVSEKLFF.

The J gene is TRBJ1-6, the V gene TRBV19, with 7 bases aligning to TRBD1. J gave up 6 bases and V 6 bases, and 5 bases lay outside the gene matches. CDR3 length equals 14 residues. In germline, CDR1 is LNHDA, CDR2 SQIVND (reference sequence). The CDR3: CASRTGQLNSPLHF. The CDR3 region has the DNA TGTGCCAGTAGGACGGGACAGCTTAATTCACCCCTCCACTTT.

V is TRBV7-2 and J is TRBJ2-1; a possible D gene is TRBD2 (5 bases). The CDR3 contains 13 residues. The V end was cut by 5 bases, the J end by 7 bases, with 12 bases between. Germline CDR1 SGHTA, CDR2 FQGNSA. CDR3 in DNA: TGTGCCAGCAGCCCGGTAACGGGAAATGAGCAGTTCTTC. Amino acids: CASSPVTGNEQFF.

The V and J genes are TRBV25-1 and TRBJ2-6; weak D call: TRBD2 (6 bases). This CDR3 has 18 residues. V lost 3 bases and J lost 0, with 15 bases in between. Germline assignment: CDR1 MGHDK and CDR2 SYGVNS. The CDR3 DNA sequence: TGTGCCAGCAGTGAGACTAGGGCCGTTTACTCTGGGGCCAACGTCCTGACTTTC. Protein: CASSETRAVYSGANVLTF.

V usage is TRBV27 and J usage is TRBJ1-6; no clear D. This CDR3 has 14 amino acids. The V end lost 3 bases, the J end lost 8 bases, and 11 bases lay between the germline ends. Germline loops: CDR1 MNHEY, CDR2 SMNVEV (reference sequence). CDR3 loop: CASSFGGSHSPLHF. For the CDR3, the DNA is TGTGCCAGCAGTTTTGGCGGCAGCCATTCACCCCTCCACTTT.

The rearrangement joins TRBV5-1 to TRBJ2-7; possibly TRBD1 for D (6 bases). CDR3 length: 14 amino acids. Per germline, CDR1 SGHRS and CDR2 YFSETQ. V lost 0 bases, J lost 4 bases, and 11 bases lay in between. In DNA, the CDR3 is TGCGCCAGCAGCTTGGACCTCAGGGGTTACGAGCAGTACTTC. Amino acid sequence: CASSLDLRGYEQYF.